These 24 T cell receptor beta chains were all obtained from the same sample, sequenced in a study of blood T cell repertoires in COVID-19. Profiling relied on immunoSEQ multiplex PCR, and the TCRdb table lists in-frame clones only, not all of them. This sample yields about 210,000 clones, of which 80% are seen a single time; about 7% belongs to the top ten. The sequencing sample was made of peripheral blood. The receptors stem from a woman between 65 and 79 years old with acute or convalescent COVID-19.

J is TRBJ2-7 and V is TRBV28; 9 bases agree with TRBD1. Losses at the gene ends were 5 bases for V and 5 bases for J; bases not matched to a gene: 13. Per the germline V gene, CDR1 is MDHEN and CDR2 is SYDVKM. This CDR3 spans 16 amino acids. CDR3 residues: CASSTTGTGREDEQYF. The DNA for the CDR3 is TGTGCCAGCAGTACCACCGGGACAGGGAGGGAGGACGAGCAGTACTTC.

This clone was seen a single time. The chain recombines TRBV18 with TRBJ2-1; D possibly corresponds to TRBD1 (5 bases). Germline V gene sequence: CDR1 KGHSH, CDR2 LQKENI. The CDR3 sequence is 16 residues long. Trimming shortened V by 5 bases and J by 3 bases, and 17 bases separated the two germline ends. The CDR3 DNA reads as TGTGCCAGCTCAGCGGTCCAGGGCCTTTTCTACAATGAGCAGTTCTTC. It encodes CASSAVQGLFYNEQFF.

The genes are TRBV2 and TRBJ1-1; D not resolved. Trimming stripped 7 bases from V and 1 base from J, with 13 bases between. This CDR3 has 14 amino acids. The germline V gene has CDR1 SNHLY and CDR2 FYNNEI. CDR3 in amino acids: CASTVAVRNTEAFF. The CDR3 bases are TGTGCCAGCACTGTTGCTGTTAGGAACACTGAAGCTTTCTTT.

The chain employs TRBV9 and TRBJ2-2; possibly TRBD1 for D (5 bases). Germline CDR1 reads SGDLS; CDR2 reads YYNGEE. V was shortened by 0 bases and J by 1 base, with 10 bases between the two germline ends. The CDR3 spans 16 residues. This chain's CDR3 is CASSVVAGLNTGELFF. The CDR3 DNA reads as TGTGCCAGCAGCGTAGTGGCAGGGTTGAACACCGGGGAGCTGTTTTTT.

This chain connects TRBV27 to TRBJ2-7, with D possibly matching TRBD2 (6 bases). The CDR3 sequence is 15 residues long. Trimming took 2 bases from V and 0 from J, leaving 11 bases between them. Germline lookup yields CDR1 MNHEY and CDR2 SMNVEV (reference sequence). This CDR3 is CASSLRTTSSYEQYF. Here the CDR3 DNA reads TGTGCCAGCAGTTTAAGGACTACCAGCTCCTACGAGCAGTACTTC.

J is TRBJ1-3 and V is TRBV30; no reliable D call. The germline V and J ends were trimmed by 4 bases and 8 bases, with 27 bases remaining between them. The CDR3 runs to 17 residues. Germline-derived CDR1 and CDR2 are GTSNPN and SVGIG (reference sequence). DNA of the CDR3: TGTGCCTGGAACTCCAGAACGGCAGCAGGAAAACAGTACACCATATATTTT. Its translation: CAWNSRTAAGKQYTIYF.

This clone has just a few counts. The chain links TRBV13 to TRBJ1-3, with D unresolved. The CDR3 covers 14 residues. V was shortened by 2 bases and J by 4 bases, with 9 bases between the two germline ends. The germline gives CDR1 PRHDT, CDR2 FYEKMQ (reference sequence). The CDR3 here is CASSLRGFGNTIYF. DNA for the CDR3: TGTGCCAGCAGCTTAAGAGGGTTCGGAAACACCATATATTTT.

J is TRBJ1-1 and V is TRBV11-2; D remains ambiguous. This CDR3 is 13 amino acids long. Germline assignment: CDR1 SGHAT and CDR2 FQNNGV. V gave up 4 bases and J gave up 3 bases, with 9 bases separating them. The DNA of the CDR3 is TGTGCCAGCAGCTCCACAGCTTACACTGAAGCTTTCTTT. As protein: CASSSTAYTEAFF.

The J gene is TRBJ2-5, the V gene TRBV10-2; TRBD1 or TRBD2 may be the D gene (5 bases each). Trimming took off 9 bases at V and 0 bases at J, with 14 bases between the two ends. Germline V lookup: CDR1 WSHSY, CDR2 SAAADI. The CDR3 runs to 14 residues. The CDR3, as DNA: TGCGCCAGTTGTGAGGGGCTAAACCAAGAGACCCAGTACTTC. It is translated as CASCEGLNQETQYF.

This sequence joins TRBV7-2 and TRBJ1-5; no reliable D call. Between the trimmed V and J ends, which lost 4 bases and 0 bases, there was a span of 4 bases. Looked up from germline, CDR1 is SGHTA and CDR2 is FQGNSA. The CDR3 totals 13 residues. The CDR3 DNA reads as TGTGCCAGCAGCTCAAATAGCAATCAGCCCCAGCATTTT. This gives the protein CASSSNSNQPQHF.

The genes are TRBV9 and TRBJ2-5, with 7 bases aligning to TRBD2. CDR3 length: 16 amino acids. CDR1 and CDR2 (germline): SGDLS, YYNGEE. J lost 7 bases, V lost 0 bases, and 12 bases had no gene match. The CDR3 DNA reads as TGTGCCAGCAGCGTAGCCCCCGGGGGAGGGTCCGCGACCCAGTACTTC. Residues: CASSVAPGGGSATQYF. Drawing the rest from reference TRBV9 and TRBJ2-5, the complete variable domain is DSGVTQTPKHLITATGQRVTLRCSPRSGDLSVYWYQQSLDQGLQFLIQYYNGEERAKGNILERFSAQQFPDLHSELNLSSLELGDSALYFCASSVAPGGGSATQYFGPGTRLLVL.

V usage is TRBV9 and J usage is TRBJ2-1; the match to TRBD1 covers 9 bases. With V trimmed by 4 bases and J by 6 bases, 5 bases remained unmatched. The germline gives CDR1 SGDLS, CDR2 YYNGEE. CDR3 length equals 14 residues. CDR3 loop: CASSLGQGTNEQFF. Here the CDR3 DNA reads TGTGCCAGCAGCTTGGGACAGGGCACCAATGAGCAGTTCTTC. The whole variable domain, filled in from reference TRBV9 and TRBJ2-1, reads DSGVTQTPKHLITATGQRVTLRCSPRSGDLSVYWYQQSLDQGLQFLIQYYNGEERAKGNILERFSAQQFPDLHSELNLSSLELGDSALYFCASSLGQGTNEQFFGPGTRLTVL.

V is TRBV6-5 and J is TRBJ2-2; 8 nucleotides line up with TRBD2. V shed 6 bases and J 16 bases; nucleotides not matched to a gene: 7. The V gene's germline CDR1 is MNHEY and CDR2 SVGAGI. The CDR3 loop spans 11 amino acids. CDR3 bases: TGTGCCAGCAGGACAGCGGGGGTAGGGTTTTTT. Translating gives CASRTAGVGFF.

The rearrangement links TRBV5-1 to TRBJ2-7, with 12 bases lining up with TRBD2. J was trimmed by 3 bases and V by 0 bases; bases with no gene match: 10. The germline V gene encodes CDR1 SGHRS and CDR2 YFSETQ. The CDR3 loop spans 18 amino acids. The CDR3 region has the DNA TGCGCCAGCAGCTTGGAACTAGCGGGGGGCATCGGTAGCTACGAGCAGTACTTC. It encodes CASSLELAGGIGSYEQYF.

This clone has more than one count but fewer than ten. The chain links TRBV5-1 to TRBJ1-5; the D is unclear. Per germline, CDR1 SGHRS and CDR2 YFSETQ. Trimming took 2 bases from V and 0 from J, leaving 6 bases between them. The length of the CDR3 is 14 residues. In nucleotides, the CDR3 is TGCGCCAGCAGCTTACTAACTAGCAATCAGCCCCAGCATTTT. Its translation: CASSLLTSNQPQHF.

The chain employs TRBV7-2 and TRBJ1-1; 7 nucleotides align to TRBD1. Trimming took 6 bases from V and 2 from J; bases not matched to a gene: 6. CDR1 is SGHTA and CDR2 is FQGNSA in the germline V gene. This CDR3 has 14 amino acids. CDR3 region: CASRPGTDNTEAFF. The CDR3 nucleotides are TGTGCCAGCAGACCCGGGACAGACAACACTGAAGCTTTCTTT. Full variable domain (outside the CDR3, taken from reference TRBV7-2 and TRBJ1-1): GAGVSQSPSNKVTEKGKDVELRCDPISGHTALYWYRQSLGQGLEFLIYFQGNSAPDKSGLPSDRFSAERTGGSVSTLTIQRTQQEDSAVYLCASRPGTDNTEAFFGQGTRLTVV.

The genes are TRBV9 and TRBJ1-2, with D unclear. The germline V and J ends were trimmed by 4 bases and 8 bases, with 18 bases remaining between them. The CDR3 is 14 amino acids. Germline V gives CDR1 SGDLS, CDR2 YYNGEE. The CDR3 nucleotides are TGTGCCAGCAGCCCCGGCCTAGCTATGAGCGGCTACACCTTC. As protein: CASSPGLAMSGYTF. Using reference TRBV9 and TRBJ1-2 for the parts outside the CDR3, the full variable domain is DSGVTQTPKHLITATGQRVTLRCSPRSGDLSVYWYQQSLDQGLQFLIQYYNGEERAKGNILERFSAQQFPDLHSELNLSSLELGDSALYFCASSPGLAMSGYTFGSGTRLTVV.

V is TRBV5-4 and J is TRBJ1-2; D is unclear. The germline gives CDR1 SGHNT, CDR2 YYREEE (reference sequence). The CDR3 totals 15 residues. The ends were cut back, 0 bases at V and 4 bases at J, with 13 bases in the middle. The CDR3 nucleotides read TGTGCCAGCAGCTTGGGTGGCCGGGAGCTCTATGGCTACACCTTC. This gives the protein CASSLGGRELYGYTF.

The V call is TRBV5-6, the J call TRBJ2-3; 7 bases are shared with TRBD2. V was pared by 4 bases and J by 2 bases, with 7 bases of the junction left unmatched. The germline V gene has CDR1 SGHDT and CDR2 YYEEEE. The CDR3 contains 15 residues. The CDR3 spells CASSHGGINTDTQYF. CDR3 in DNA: TGTGCCAGCAGCCACGGGGGGATAAACACAGATACGCAGTATTTT.

The CDR3 DNA reads TGTGCCAGCAGCCCCGGGGCTAGCGGAGATCAAGAGACCCAGTACTTC. It is translated as CASSPGASGDQETQYF. This rearrangement joins TRBV13 to TRBJ2-5; 7 positions match TRBD2. This CDR3 comprises 16 residues. Germline V gene lookup returns CDR1 PRHDT and CDR2 FYEKMQ (reference sequence). V dropped 5 bases and J dropped 2; count of bases not matched to a gene: 11.

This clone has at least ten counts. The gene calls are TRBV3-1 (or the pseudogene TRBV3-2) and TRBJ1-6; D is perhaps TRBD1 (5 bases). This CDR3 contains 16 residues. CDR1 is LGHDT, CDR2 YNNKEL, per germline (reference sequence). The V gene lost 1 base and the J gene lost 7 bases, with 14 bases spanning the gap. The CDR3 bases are TGTGCCAGCAGCCAAGGTTCAGGACACCTAAATTCACCCCTCCACTTT. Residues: CASSQGSGHLNSPLHF.

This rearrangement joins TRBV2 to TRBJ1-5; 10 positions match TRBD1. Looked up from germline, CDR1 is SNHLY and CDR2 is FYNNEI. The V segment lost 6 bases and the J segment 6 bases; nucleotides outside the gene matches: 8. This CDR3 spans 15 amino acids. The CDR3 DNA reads TGTGCCAGCAGGGCGCCGGGACAGGGGATTCAGCCCCAGCATTTT. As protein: CASRAPGQGIQPQHF.

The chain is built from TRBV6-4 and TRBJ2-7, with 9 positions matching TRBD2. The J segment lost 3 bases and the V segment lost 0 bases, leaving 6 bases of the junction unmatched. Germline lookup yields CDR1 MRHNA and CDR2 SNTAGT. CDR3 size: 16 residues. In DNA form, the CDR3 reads TGTGCCAGCAGTGACTCGAGGCTAGCGGGGTACTACGAGCAGTACTTC. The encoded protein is CASSDSRLAGYYEQYF.

The DNA for the CDR3 is TGTGCCAGCAGTTCCCAGGTTCTCGAGCAGTACTTC. Amino acid sequence: CASSSQVLEQYF. This chain uses TRBV6-6 with TRBJ2-7; unclear D gene. Germline CDR1 and CDR2: MNHNY and SVGAGI (reference sequence). The germline V and J ends were trimmed by 4 bases and 6 bases, with 10 bases remaining between them. The CDR3 runs to 12 residues.